This TCR beta chain appears in the sequencing data of a study of T cell responses to AZD1222 COVID-19 vaccine. Concerning this clone itself: Its antigen is not identified.

The assay was immunoSEQ multiplex PCR, and TCRdb's table has in-frame clones only and misses some. The sample records about 110,000 clones, around 90% being singletons. Germline lookup yields CDR1 LNHNV and CDR2 YYDKDF (reference sequence). V lost 4 bases and J lost 3; bases outside the gene matches: 18. The CDR3 extends over 20 amino acids. Study observations and caveats: Unmutated variant regions are reportedly targeted by nearly half of spike-specific TCRs.

The TCR sequence derives from an adult who received the AZD1222 COVID-19 vaccine. The specimen was peripheral blood, collected 28 days after the second AZD1222 dose. The genes are TRBV15 and TRBJ2-4, with TRBD2 matching 10 bases. In DNA, the CDR3 is TGTGCCACCAGCACGCGAAGGGGTAGCGGGAGGATGGATGGCAAAAACATTCAGTACTTC. Translation: CATSTRRGSGRMDGKNIQYF.